A single sample is the source of the 11 T cell receptor beta chains below, sequenced in a study of blood T cell repertoires in COVID-19. Measured with immunoSEQ multiplex PCR; TCRdb has only the in-frame clones, and not every one. The repertoire holds fewer than 250,000 clones, with 75% to 85% as singletons. Sequenced: PBMCs or T cells enriched from blood (not recorded which). The receptor set was obtained from a woman aged 50 to 60 with acute COVID-19.

The chain carries TRBV25-1 and TRBJ1-1, with D perhaps matching TRBD1 (5 bases). This CDR3 has 15 residues. Germline loops: CDR1 MGHDK, CDR2 SYGVNS. V was cut by 1 base and J by 0 bases, with 9 bases left in between. In DNA, the CDR3 is TGTGCCAGCAGTGAATTTGGGGCCCTGAACACTGAAGCTTTCTTT. Translated, it gives CASSEFGALNTEAFF.

J is TRBJ1-2 and V is TRBV19, with D possibly matching TRBD1 (6 bases). The CDR3 spans 13 residues. Germline-derived CDR1 and CDR2 are LNHDA and SQIVND (reference sequence). Deletions cut 10 bases from V and 2 bases from J, with 14 bases between. CDR3 protein: CATTRGNNYGYTF. The CDR3 DNA sequence: TGTGCCACAACGAGGGGGAACAACTATGGCTACACCTTC.

The rearrangement joins TRBV28 to TRBJ2-3; 7 bases line up with TRBD1. Germline V gives CDR1 MDHEN, CDR2 SYDVKM. The CDR3 totals 13 residues. V trimming: 2 bases; J trimming: 12 bases; junction bases outside the gene matches: 8. The CDR3 coding sequence is TGTGCCAGCAGTTTAAGGGGGACAGTAGCACAGTATTTT. Amino acid sequence: CASSLRGTVAQYF. The variable domain in full, with the rest retrieved from reference TRBV28 and TRBJ2-3, is DVKVTQSSRYLVKRTGEKVFLECVQDMDHENMFWYRQDPGLGLRLIYFSYDVKMKEKGDIPEGYSVSREKKERFSLILESASTNQTSMYLCASSLRGTVAQYFGPGTRLTVL.

This clone was counted a few times. The V gene is TRBV7-8, the J gene TRBJ1-2, with TRBD1 matching 9 bases. The CDR3 length is 15 residues. CDR1 is SGHVS and CDR2 is FQNEAQ in the germline V gene. Trimming at V came to 5 bases and at J to 2 bases, leaving 6 bases not matched to a gene. CDR3 loop: CASSPQGAGNYGYTF. CDR3 nucleotide sequence: TGTGCCAGCAGCCCACAGGGGGCTGGGAACTATGGCTACACCTTC. Combining the CDR3 with reference TRBV7-8 and TRBJ1-2 gives the whole variable domain GAGVSQSPRYKVAKRGQDVALRCDPISGHVSLFWYQQALGQGPEFLTYFQNEAQLDKSGLPSDRFFAERPEGSVSTLKIQRTQQEDSAVYLCASSPQGAGNYGYTFGSGTRLTVV.

V gene TRBV6-5 combines with J gene TRBJ1-6, with 7 bases aligning to TRBD1. The V gene end was trimmed by 6 bases and the J gene end by 11 bases; junction bases not matched to a gene: 10. Germline V lookup: CDR1 MNHEY, CDR2 SVGAGI. This CDR3 is built from 14 residues. The CDR3 loop is CASSPTVQGAPLHF. As DNA, the CDR3 is TGTGCCAGCAGCCCGACAGTGCAGGGGGCACCCCTCCACTTT.

In this sample, this clone turned up a few times. The chain combines TRBV7-9 with TRBJ1-2; the match to TRBD1 covers 8 bases. With V trimmed by 6 bases and J by 8 bases, 8 bases remained unmatched. Looked up from germline, CDR1 is SEHNR and CDR2 is FQNEAQ (reference sequence). The CDR3 covers 13 residues. The CDR3 DNA sequence: TGTGCCAGCAGTTTGGACAGGGAAGGAGGCTACACCTTC. This gives the protein CASSLDREGGYTF.

This chain joins TRBV7-8 and TRBJ1-2; D possibly corresponds to TRBD1 (6 bases). The germline CDR1 and CDR2 sequences are SGHVS and FQNEAQ. The CDR3 spans 15 residues. The V and J ends lost 5 bases and 5 bases respectively, with 18 bases between them. The CDR3 DNA is TGTGCCAGCAGCCTAAGGACAGAGACCTCTTATGGCTACACCTTC. It encodes CASSLRTETSYGYTF.

The chain combines TRBV3-1 (or the pseudogene TRBV3-2) with TRBJ1-6; 11 bases are shared with TRBD1. CDR1 is LGHDT, CDR2 YNNKEL, per germline (reference sequence). The CDR3 runs 17 residues. Losses at the gene ends were 3 bases for V and 4 bases for J; bases not matched to a gene: 5. The CDR3: CASSHRTGGAYNSPLHF. CDR3 DNA sequence: TGTGCCAGCAGCCACCGGACAGGGGGCGCGTATAATTCACCCCTCCACTTT.

The genes are TRBV19 and TRBJ1-1; D unresolved. The CDR3 extends over 14 amino acids. With 5 bases removed from V and 2 bases from J, the gap between germline ends came to 12 bases. The germline CDR1 and CDR2 sequences are LNHDA and SQIVND (reference sequence). In DNA form, the CDR3 reads TGTGCCAGTAGTGCGTCCCCGGGAAACACTGAAGCTTTCTTT. It encodes CASSASPGNTEAFF.

J is TRBJ1-2 and V is TRBV11-3; D is unresolved. The ends were cut back, 5 bases at V and 3 bases at J, with 25 bases in the middle. The germline CDR1 and CDR2 sequences are SGHNT and YENEEA. The CDR3 extends over 18 amino acids. CDR3 sequence: CASSPTYVAVEKDYGYTF. The CDR3 DNA is TGTGCCAGCAGCCCTACTTATGTCGCGGTAGAAAAAGACTATGGCTACACCTTC.

V gene TRBV5-1 combines with J gene TRBJ1-4; D is ambiguous. Trimming pared 4 bases from V and 12 bases from J, leaving 10 bases between. CDR3 length: 11 residues. The germline V gene has CDR1 SGHRS and CDR2 YFSETQ. CDR3 nucleotide sequence: TGCGCCAGCAGCCCTGGGAGGGAACTGTTTTTT. Translation: CASSPGRELFF.